This TCR beta chain was obtained from a study of human T cells and chemical hapten exposure. J gave up 6 bases and V 4 bases, and 7 bases lay outside the gene matches. The CDR3 length is 15 residues. Germline V gives CDR1 SSHAT, CDR2 FNYEAQ (reference sequence). From the RACE reads, TCRdb called clonotypes with MiXCR, one entry per CDR3 protein. In the table there are 150,000 to 200,000 distinct CDR3 sequences, approximately 30% of which are singletons. This clonotype appeared a few times. The target antigen is unknown. Study results and caveats: There were significantly more large CDR3 similarity clusters among expanded TCRs than among controls.

Time point described: patch test 3, about 24 weeks after DPC sensitization. Treatment denoted: therapeutic diphenylcyclopropenone sensitization with weekly scalp DPC. This chain connects TRBV7-7 to TRBJ2-3; TRBD2 agrees at 10 bases. This sequence was found in a woman in her late teens or twenties with alopecia areata. Some clones in this sample may be carry-over from other donors' samples. The starting material was whole blood, obtained in connection with sensitization to the hapten diphenylcyclopropenone (DPC). The CDR3 bases are TGTGCCAGCAGCTCAAGCGGGGGGGGAATGGATACGCAGTATTTT. It translates to CASSSSGGGMDTQYF.